This TCR beta chain emerged from a study of blood T cell repertoires in COVID-19. Libraries were prepared by immunoSEQ multiplex PCR; TCRdb keeps only in-frame clonotypes and omits some of them. This sample carries some 300,000 clones, around 88% of them seen once, and the ten largest clones take just under 7%. The CDR3 is 16 amino acids. V shed 7 bases and J shed 0 bases, with 18 bases lying between them. The germline CDR1 and CDR2 sequences are MDHEN and SYDVKM. The TCR was taken from a woman under 40 who had recovered from COVID-19. The V and J genes are TRBV28 and TRBJ1-2; D remains ambiguous. Sequenced: peripheral blood. Here the CDR3 DNA reads TGTGCCAGCACCCCGGTGGGCCTTTATACTAACTATGGCTACACCTTC. Its translation is CASTPVGLYTNYGYTF.